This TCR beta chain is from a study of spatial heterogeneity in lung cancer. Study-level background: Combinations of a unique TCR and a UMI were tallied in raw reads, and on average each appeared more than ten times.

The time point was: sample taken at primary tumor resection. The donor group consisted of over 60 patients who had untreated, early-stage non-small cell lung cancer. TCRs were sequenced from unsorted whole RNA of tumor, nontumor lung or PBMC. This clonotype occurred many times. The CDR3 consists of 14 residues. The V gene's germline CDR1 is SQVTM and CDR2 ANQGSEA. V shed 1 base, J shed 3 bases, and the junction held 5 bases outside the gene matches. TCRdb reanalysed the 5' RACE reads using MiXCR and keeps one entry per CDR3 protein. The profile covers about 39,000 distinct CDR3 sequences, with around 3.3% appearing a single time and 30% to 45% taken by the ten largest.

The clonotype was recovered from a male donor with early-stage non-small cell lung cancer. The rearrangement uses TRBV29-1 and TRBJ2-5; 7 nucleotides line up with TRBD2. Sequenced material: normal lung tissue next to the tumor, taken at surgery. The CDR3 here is CSVEGASGKETQYF. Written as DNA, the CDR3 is TGCAGCGTTGAAGGGGCTAGCGGAAAAGAGACCCAGTACTTC. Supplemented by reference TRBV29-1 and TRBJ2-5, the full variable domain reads SAVISQKPSRDICQRGTSLTIQCQVDSQVTMMFWYRQQPGQSLTLIATANQGSEATYESGFVIDKFPISRPNLTFSTLTVSNMSPEDSSIYLCSVEGASGKETQYFGPGTRLLVL.